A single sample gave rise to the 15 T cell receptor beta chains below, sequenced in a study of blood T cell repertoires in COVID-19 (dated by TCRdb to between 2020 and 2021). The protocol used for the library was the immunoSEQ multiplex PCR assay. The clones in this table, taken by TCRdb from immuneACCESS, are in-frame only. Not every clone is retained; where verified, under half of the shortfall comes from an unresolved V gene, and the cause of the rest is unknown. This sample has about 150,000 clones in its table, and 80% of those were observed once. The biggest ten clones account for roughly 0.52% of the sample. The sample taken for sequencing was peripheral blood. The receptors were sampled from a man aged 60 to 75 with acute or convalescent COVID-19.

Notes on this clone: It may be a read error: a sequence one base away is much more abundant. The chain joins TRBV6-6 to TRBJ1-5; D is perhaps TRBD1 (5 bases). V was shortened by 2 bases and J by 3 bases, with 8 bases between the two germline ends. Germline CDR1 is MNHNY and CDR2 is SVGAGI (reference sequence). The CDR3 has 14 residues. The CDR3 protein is CASSYGGNNQPQHF. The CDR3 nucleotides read TGTGCCAGCAGTTACGGGGGGAACAATCAGCCCCAGCATTTT.

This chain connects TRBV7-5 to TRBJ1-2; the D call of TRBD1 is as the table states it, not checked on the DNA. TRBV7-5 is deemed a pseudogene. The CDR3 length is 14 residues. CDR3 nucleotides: TGTGCCCCCCAGGGTGGGACAGGGGGCGAAGGCTACACCTTC. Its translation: CAPQGGTGGEGYTF.

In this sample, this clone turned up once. CDR3 DNA sequence: TGTGCCAGCAGCTTGGTTTTGGCCCTCTCTAACTATGGCTACACCTTC. This sequence encodes CASSLVLALSNYGYTF. The rearrangement uses TRBV5-4 and TRBJ1-2; D remains unclear. The ends were cut back, 0 bases at V and 0 bases at J, with 12 bases in the middle. Germline V CDR1 and CDR2: SGHNT, YYREEE (reference sequence). The CDR3 runs 16 residues.

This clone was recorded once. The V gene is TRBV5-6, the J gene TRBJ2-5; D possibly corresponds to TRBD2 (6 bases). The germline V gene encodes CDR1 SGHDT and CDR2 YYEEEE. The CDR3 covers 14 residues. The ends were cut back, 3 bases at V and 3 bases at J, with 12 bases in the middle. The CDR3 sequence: CASSWWGGEETQYF. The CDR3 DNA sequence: TGTGCCAGCAGCTGGTGGGGCGGGGAAGAGACCCAGTACTTC. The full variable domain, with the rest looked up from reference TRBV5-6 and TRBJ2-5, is DAGVTQSPTHLIKTRGQQVTLRCSPKSGHDTVSWYQQALGQGPQFIFQYYEEEERQRGNFPDRFSGHQFPNYSSELNVNALLLGDSALYLCASSWWGGEETQYFGPGTRLLVL.

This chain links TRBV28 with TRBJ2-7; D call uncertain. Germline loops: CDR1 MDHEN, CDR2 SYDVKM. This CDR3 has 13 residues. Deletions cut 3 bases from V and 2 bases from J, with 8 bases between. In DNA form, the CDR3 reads TGTGCCAGCAGTTTTGGCCAGGCCTACGAGCAGTACTTC. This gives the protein CASSFGQAYEQYF.

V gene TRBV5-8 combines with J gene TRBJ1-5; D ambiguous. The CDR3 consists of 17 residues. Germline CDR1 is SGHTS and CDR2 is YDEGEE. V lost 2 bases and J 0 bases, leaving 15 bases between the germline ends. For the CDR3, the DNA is TGTGCCAGCAGCTTTGGAAAGCGGACGAATAGCAATCAGCCCCAGCATTTT. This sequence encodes CASSFGKRTNSNQPQHF.

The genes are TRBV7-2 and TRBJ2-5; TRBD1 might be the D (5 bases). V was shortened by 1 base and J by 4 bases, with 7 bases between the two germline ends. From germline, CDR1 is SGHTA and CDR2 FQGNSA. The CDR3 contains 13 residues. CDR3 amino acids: CASSLDRRETQYF. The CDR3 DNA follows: TGTGCCAGCAGCTTAGACAGGAGAGAGACCCAGTACTTC.

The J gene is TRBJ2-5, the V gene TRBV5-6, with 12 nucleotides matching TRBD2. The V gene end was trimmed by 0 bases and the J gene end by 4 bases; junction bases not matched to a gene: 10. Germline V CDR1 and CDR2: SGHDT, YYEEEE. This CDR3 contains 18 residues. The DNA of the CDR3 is TGTGCCAGCAGCTTGGTACTAGCGGGAGGCGGGGGGACAGAGACCCAGTACTTC. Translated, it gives CASSLVLAGGGGTETQYF.

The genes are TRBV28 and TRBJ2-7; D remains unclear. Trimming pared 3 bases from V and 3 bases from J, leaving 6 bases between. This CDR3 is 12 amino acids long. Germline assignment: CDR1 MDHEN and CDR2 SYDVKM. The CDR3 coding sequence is TGTGCCAGCAGTTTGGCCCTCTACGAGCAGTACTTC. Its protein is CASSLALYEQYF.

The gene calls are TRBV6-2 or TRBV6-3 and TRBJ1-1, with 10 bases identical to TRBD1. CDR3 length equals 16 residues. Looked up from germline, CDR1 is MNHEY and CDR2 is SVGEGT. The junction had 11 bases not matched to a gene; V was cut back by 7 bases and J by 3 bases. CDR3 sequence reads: CASNPRQGARDTEAFF. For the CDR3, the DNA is TGTGCCAGCAACCCTCGACAGGGGGCGCGTGACACTGAAGCTTTCTTT.

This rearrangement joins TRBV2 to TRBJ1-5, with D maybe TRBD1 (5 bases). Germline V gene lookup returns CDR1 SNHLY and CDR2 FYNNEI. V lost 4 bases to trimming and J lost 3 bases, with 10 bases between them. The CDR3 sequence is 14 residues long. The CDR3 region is CASSGQTLNQPQHF. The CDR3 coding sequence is TGTGCCAGCAGTGGACAGACCCTCAATCAGCCCCAGCATTTT.

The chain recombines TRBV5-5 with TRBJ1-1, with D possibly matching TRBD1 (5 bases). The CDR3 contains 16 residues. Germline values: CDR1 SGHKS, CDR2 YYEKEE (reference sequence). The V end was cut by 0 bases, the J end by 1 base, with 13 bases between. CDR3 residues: CASSLGQQVTNTEAFF. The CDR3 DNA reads TGTGCCAGCAGCTTGGGGCAACAGGTAACGAACACTGAAGCTTTCTTT.

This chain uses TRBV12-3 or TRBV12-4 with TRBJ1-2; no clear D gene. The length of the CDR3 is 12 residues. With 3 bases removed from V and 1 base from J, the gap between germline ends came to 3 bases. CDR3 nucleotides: TGTGCCAGCAGTTTGTATAACTATGGCTACACCTTC. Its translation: CASSLYNYGYTF.

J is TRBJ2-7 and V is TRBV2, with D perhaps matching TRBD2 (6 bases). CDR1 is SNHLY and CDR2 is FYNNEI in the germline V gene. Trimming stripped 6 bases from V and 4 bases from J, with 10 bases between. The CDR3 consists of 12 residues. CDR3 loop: CASRELAYEQYF. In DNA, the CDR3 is TGTGCCAGCAGGGAACTAGCATACGAGCAGTACTTC. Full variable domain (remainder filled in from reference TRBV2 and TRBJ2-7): EPEVTQTPSHQVTQMGQEVILRCVPISNHLYFYWYRQILGQKVEFLVSFYNNEISEKSEIFDDQFSVERPDGSNFTLKIRSTKLEDSAMYFCASRELAYEQYFGPGTRLTVT.

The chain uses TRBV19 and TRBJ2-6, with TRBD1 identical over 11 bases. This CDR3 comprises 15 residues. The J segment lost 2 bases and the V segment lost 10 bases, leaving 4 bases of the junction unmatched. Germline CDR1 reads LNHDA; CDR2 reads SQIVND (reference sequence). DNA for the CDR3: TGTGCCACTAGGGGACAGGGGGCTGGGGCCAACGTCCTGACTTTC. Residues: CATRGQGAGANVLTF.